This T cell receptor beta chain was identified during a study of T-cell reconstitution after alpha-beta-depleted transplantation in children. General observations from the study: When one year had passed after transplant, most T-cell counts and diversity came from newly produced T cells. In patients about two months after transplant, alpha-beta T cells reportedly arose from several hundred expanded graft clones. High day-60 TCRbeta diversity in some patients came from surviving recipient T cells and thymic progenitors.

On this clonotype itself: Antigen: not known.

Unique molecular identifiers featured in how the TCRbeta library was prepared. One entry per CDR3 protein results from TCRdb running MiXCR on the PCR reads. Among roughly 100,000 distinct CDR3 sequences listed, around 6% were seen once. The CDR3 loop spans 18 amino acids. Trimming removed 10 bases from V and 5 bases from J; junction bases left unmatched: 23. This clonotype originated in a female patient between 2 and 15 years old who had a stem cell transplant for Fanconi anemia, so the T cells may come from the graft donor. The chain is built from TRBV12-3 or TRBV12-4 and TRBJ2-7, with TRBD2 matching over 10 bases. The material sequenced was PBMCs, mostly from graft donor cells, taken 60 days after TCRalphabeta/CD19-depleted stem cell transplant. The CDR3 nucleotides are TGTGCCATCTGCCCCGGGACTAGCGCCTCCTTATTCCTTGACGAGCAGTACTTC. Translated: CAICPGTSASLFLDEQYF.